The next 17 T cell receptor beta chains were all read from a single sample in a study of CD8+ T cells in alopecia areata. Described treatment: oral pan-JAK inhibitor, 5-10 mg twice daily. RNA extraction and reverse transcription yielded cDNA as sequencing template. Measured with immunoSEQ multiplex PCR; TCRdb has only the in-frame clones, and not every one. The table has about 200,000 clones, roughly 60% seen once. This specimen was CD4+ T cells sorted from blood, taken at week 24, from a patient treated with tofacitinib. The receptor source for this set is a human donor with alopecia areata.

The sample holds one count of this clone. This chain links TRBV4-3 with TRBJ2-1; D is possibly TRBD2 (6 bases). CDR1 LGHNA and CDR2 YSLEER come from the germline V gene. This CDR3 has 17 amino acids. Deletions cut 1 base from V and 6 bases from J, with 19 bases between. The CDR3 DNA reads TGCGCCAGCAGCCAAGGGGTGGCCGGGGGTATGGTCAATGAGCAGTTCTTC. Its protein is CASSQGVAGGMVNEQFF.

To note about this clone: The sample holds other DNA sequences that translate to the same CDR3. This chain connects TRBV2 to TRBJ2-2, with 10 bases fitting TRBD1. The CDR3 extends over 14 amino acids. The V gene's germline CDR1 is SNHLY and CDR2 FYNNEI. V lost 6 bases and J lost 3; bases outside the gene matches: 1. Here the CDR3 DNA reads TGTGCCAGCAGCGGGACAGGGGACACCGGGGAGCTGTTTTTT. This codes for CASSGTGDTGELFF.

The V and J genes are TRBV10-3 and TRBJ2-3; 7 bases fit TRBD2. Germline values: CDR1 ENHRY, CDR2 SYGVKD. V lost 5 bases and J lost 6; bases outside the gene matches: 14. The CDR3 covers 16 residues. The CDR3 loop is CAISPGTNDHRDTQYF. CDR3 nucleotide sequence: TGTGCCATCAGTCCCGGGACTAACGACCACAGGGATACGCAGTATTTT.

In this sample, this clone turned up a few times. The chain recombines TRBV7-2 with TRBJ2-7, with a possible D match to TRBD2 (5 bases). Trimming took 0 bases from V and 0 from J, leaving 12 bases between them. CDR3 length: 16 amino acids. From germline, CDR1 is SGHTA and CDR2 FQGNSA. DNA for the CDR3: TGTGCCAGCAGCTTAGCTACTGGCGGGCTCTCCTACGAGCAGTACTTC. This codes for CASSLATGGLSYEQYF.

The genes are TRBV29-1 and TRBJ1-3, with D hard to call. The CDR3 sequence is 13 residues long. Germline lookup yields CDR1 SQVTM and CDR2 ANQGSEA. Deletions cut 7 bases from V and 3 bases from J, with 13 bases between. The CDR3 sequence is CSDNGGLGNTIYF. The CDR3 region has the DNA TGCAGCGATAACGGAGGGCTTGGAAACACCATATATTTT.

The chain carries TRBV7-2 and TRBJ2-1; weak D call: TRBD2 (6 bases). The CDR3 is 14 residues long. The germline CDR1 and CDR2 sequences are SGHTA and FQGNSA. With 3 bases removed from V and 4 bases from J, the gap between germline ends came to 10 bases. In DNA, the CDR3 is TGTGCCAGCAGCTTGGAGGGTCGGTACAATGAGCAGTTCTTC. Residues: CASSLEGRYNEQFF.

V gene TRBV5-4 combines with J gene TRBJ1-2; D is perhaps TRBD1 (6 bases). Trimming left V 0 bases short and J 4 bases short, with 19 bases between. This CDR3 has 17 amino acids. Germline assignment: CDR1 SGHNT and CDR2 YYREEE (reference sequence). The CDR3 here is CASSLGVAGGASYGYTF. The CDR3 DNA reads as TGTGCCAGCAGCTTGGGTGTGGCGGGGGGCGCGAGCTATGGCTACACCTTC.

The chain recombines TRBV28 with TRBJ2-5, with a tentative D call TRBD2 (6 bases). The ends were cut back, 2 bases at V and 5 bases at J, with 9 bases in the middle. Germline loops: CDR1 MDHEN, CDR2 SYDVKM. This CDR3 has 13 residues. CDR3 sequence: CASSLRGVETQYF. In DNA, the CDR3 is TGTGCCAGCAGTTTACGCGGGGTGGAGACCCAGTACTTC.

The rearrangement joins TRBV5-1 to TRBJ2-1; TRBD2 matches 8 bases. The V and J ends lost 4 bases and 7 bases, in that order; junction bases with no gene match: 16. Germline CDR1 SGHRS, CDR2 YFSETQ. The CDR3 extends over 17 amino acids. The CDR3 here is CASSRSYGRAMSNEQFF. CDR3 nucleotides: TGCGCCAGCAGCCGCTCCTACGGGAGGGCCATGAGTAATGAGCAGTTCTTC.

This clone was seen more than once but under ten times. This rearrangement joins TRBV7-2 to TRBJ2-1; perhaps TRBD1 as D (5 bases). From germline, CDR1 is SGHTA and CDR2 FQGNSA. V dropped 1 base and J dropped 3 bases, with 7 bases sitting between them. This CDR3 has 14 residues. The CDR3 DNA reads TGTGCCAGCAGCTTAGATCAGGGCTACAATGAGCAGTTCTTC. Protein product: CASSLDQGYNEQFF.

This CDR3 reads CSVEGGGTEAFF. CDR3 nucleotides: TGCAGCGTTGAAGGGGGGGGGACTGAAGCTTTCTTT. The chain uses TRBV29-1 and TRBJ1-1; a possible D gene is TRBD1 (5 bases). The V end was cut by 1 base, the J end by 5 bases, with 8 bases between. Germline values: CDR1 SQVTM, CDR2 ANQGSEA. This CDR3 spans 12 amino acids.

The chain links TRBV29-1 to TRBJ1-1; 7 bases line up with TRBD1. The CDR3 extends over 13 amino acids. After removal of 4 bases from V and 4 bases from J, the junction contained 6 bases not matched to a gene. CDR1 and CDR2 from the germline V gene are SQVTM and ANQGSEA. The CDR3 protein is CSVVTGTSTEAFF. The CDR3, as DNA: TGCAGCGTTGTGACAGGGACAAGCACTGAAGCTTTCTTT.

The chain employs TRBV5-1 and TRBJ2-7; D remains ambiguous. Trimming shortened V by 1 base and J by 9 bases, and 17 bases separated the two germline ends. The germline CDR1 and CDR2 sequences are SGHRS and YFSETQ. The CDR3 contains 14 residues. The CDR3 sequence is CASSLSQNDLGQYF. CDR3 nucleotide sequence: TGCGCCAGCAGCTTGAGTCAGAACGACCTCGGGCAGTACTTC. The variable domain in full, completed from reference TRBV5-1 and TRBJ2-7, reads KAGVTQTPRYLIKTRGQQVTLSCSPISGHRSVSWYQQTPGQGLQFLFEYFSETQRNKGNFPGRFSGRQFSNSRSEMNVSTLELGDSALYLCASSLSQNDLGQYFGPGTRLTVT.

The chain is built from TRBV4-1 and TRBJ2-7, with 9 bases lining up with TRBD2. This CDR3 spans 15 amino acids. V trimming: 5 bases; J trimming: 2 bases; junction bases outside the gene matches: 7. Germline lookup yields CDR1 MGHRA and CDR2 YSYEKL. The CDR3, as DNA: TGCGCCAGCAGCTCTCGGACTAGCGCAACCTACGAGCAGTACTTC. Translating gives CASSSRTSATYEQYF.

This clone appeared a few times. This chain links TRBV5-1 with TRBJ2-7, with D possibly TRBD2 on 5 matching bases. Germline V gene data show CDR1 as SGHRS and CDR2 as YFSETQ. This CDR3 has 12 residues. The V and J ends lost 3 bases and 2 bases respectively, with 6 bases between them. The CDR3 region has the DNA TGCGCCAGCAGCTCGGAGGCCTACGAGCAGTACTTC. This gives the protein CASSSEAYEQYF. The full variable domain, with the rest looked up from reference TRBV5-1 and TRBJ2-7, is KAGVTQTPRYLIKTRGQQVTLSCSPISGHRSVSWYQQTPGQGLQFLFEYFSETQRNKGNFPGRFSGRQFSNSRSEMNVSTLELGDSALYLCASSSEAYEQYFGPGTRLTVT.

V usage is TRBV4-1 and J usage is TRBJ1-2; the D is unclear. The CDR3 totals 13 residues. Trimming removed 3 bases at V and 7 bases at J, with 12 bases between. Germline-derived CDR1 and CDR2 are MGHRA and YSYEKL. This chain's CDR3 is CASSHEGISGYTF. In nucleotides, the CDR3 is TGCGCCAGCAGCCATGAAGGGATCTCTGGCTACACCTTC.

The table lists this clone with many counts. This chain uses TRBV9 with TRBJ2-4; tentative D call: TRBD1 (6 bases). From germline, CDR1 is SGDLS and CDR2 YYNGEE. V was cut by 5 bases and J by 13 bases, with 16 bases left in between. This CDR3 contains 12 residues. The CDR3 reads CASSSLQGRQYF. The CDR3 nucleotides read TGTGCCAGCAGTTCCCTACAGGGTCGGCAGTACTTC.